This entry describes one T cell receptor beta chain. Its target antigen remains unknown. There are no base qualities to consult, and no much larger clone falls within one base. CDR1 MDHEN and CDR2 SYDVKM were looked up in the germline V gene. Deletion took 3 bases off V and 4 bases off J, with a span of 19 bases between the germline ends. The CDR3 runs 17 residues from the cysteine to the phenylalanine. Of all the DNA, just the CDR3 is kept, 51 bases in frame from base 1. Donors were healthy HIV-negative adults with no recently reported acute infections or vaccinations. Only Caucasian adults living in Nashville, Tennessee, USA were represented among the donors. Magnetic negative selection was used to enrich CD4+ T cells, after which naive cells were positively selected on CD45RA and the negative fraction became the memory subset. After blood collection by leukapheresis, PBMCs were isolated using Ficoll-Histopaque density gradient centrifugation and then cryopreserved in the vapor phase of liquid nitrogen. Analytical flow cytometry was used to check the purity and quantity of each magnetically sorted T cell population. Each sorted fraction had its genomic DNA isolated and then quantified by UV absorbance on a Nanodrop 2000c.

Using the deep immunoSEQ assay, TCR CDR3 regions were amplified from genomic DNA by multiplex PCR. Genomic DNA extracted from each cell subset was distributed evenly over all wells of several immunoSEQ 96-well plates, and each plate served as one replicate. For sorted subsets, each replicate PCR was loaded with roughly 190 ng genomic DNA, equivalent to 25,000 to 30,000 T cell genomes. Purified libraries were measured with a Qubit 3.0 fluorometer, size-checked on a Bioanalyzer 2100, and measured again with the KAPA Library Quantification kit. Every immunoSEQ 96-well plate was sequenced on a separate single-read 150-cycle Illumina NextSeq 550 flow cell. As for how the authors treated the data: The immunoSEQ output contained only junctional sequences without quality scores, so filtering could not match that applied to full-length reads. To assign V/J genes and CDR3, sequences were annotated against IMGT germline references using PyIR, a Python wrapper for IgBLAST v1.9. Reads were removed for weak V/J assignments (E-value above 1e-6), missing CDR3, stop codons, out-of-frame junctions, or ambiguous translated residues. V3J clonotypes were defined as sequences sharing the same inferred V gene, J gene, and CDR3 amino acid sequence. Percentage overlap between repertoires was calculated by dividing the number of shared unique clonotypes by the size of the smaller repertoire. RTK rarefaction, the Chao1 estimator, and Recon v2.1 estimates of unobserved clonotypes were used to assess repertoire richness. Generation probabilities for all TCRbeta clonotypes obtained by the gDNA method from a handful of donors were computed using OLGA. The source is immuneACCESS, and TCRdb retained only in-frame sequences with V and J called. Part of the clones is not carried over; for the studies checked, unresolved V genes explain less than half of this, and the remainder is unexplained. V and J calls plus clone size are reproduced from that table; the DNA served to infer D and trimming. The sample data list 2 million to 2.5 million clones, and 85% to 95% of these were observed just once. The ten biggest clones cover roughly 0.36% of the sample.

This record belongs to a study of shared clonotypes between healthy human individuals (dated by TCRdb to the early 2020s). In terms of the full investigation: A couple of women and a few men aged 18 to 49 years were included in the cohort. Between about 0.85 and 8.9 billion PBMCs per donor were obtained by leukapheresis. Per donor, three plates each were used for CD4 naive and CD4 memory, two for CD8 naive, and one for CD8 memory. Libraries were prepared and TCR repertoires were sequenced by different laboratories using diverse techniques, in order to increase sequencing depth and limit assay-specific biases. To estimate repertoire size and how much clonotype sharing occurs between individuals, the study deeply sequenced the blood TCR repertoires of five healthy adults.

Findings and caveats that apply to the study as a whole: Naive subsets generally had larger estimated clonotype richness than memory subsets. Sampling was limited to blood, and TCR repertoires in tissue likely differ from TCR repertoires in blood. Approximately 5% of naive CD4, 3% to 4% of naive CD8, 2.3% of memory CD4, and 0.35% to 0.4% of memory CD8 clonotypes were shared across several donors. Pairwise subsampling led to the expectation that sequencing depth would affect the degree of clonotype sharing among donors. Even with the large sequencing depth, rarefaction of the sorted-subset datasets indicated that sequencing was incomplete. Compared with non-shared clonotypes, the clonotypes found in all four sorted-subset donors had higher generation probabilities. Because the study included a small number of donors, the genetic and exposure-history diversity represented was limited.

Recombination connected TRBV28 to TRBJ1-5, with no reliable assignment of the D segment. Sequenced material: naive CD4+ T cells from PBMCs. The cell subset or site label for this specimen denotes: CD45RA+ positively selected. This TCR was recovered from a man in his late teens or twenties in good health. Some clones in this sample may be carry-over from other donors' samples. The CDR3 sequence is CASSFPPRHLINQPQHF. The sequence in DNA is TGTGCCAGCAGTTTTCCCCCCAGGCATCTCATTAATCAGCCCCAGCATTTT.